Listed below are T cell receptor beta chains from one sample, sequenced in a study of OX40 agonist ivuxolimab in advanced cancers. Generated by immunoSEQ multiplex PCR, the TCRdb table keeps only in-frame clones and is missing some. This repertoire shows about 100,000 clones, approximately 90% found once; its top ten account for 0.15% to 0.2%. The sample in question was CD4+ or CD8+ T cells sorted from blood, obtained in a trial of the OX40 agonist ivuxolimab. These receptors were taken from an adult with an advanced solid tumor such as melanoma, head and neck, liver or kidney cancer. The CDR3 runs from the conserved cysteine through the conserved F or W. D genes are given only for firm matches. Rows may omit the clone size; those that give it use once, few, many or a size class.

v_call	clone_size	j_call	d_call	cdr3_aa	cdr3_nt
TRBV18	few	TRBJ1-3	NA	CASSPSTYSGNTIYF	TGTGCCAGCTCGCCGTCGACGTATTCTGGAAACACCATATATTTT
TRBV5-1	NA	TRBJ2-7	TRBD1	CASSLTGAHYEQYF	TGCGCCAGCAGCTTGACAGGGGCCCACTACGAGCAGTACTTC
TRBV27	NA	TRBJ2-7	TRBD1	CASSRDRGYEQYF	TGTGCCAGCAGTCGGGACAGGGGCTACGAGCAGTACTTC
TRBV10-3	NA	TRBJ1-1	NA	CAISESSRVSRGNTEAFF	TGTGCCATCAGTGAGTCGAGTCGGGTTTCGCGAGGGAACACTGAAGCTTTCTTT
TRBV5-1	NA	TRBJ2-3	NA	CASSDGGPGTDTQYF	TGCGCCAGCAGCGACGGGGGTCCTGGCACAGATACGCAGTATTTT
TRBV9	NA	TRBJ2-3	NA	CASSEGTGAQSSTDTQYF	TGTGCCAGCAGCGAGGGGACCGGGGCCCAATCTAGCACAGATACGCAGTATTTT
TRBV29-1	NA	TRBJ2-1	TRBD2	CSGVTTLPGLAGLSSYNEQFF	TGCAGCGGCGTTACAACTCTACCGGGACTAGCGGGCTTAAGCTCCTACAATGAGCAGTTCTTC
TRBV5-1	NA	TRBJ2-1	NA	CASSLLRGADNEQFF	TGCGCCAGCAGCTTGCTTAGGGGGGCCGACAATGAGCAGTTCTTC
TRBV28	NA	TRBJ2-3	NA	CASCAGTDTQYF	TGTGCCAGCTGTGCGGGCACAGATACGCAGTATTTT
TRBV5-6	NA	TRBJ2-7	TRBD1	CASSLSIGQGGSEQYF	TGTGCCAGCAGCCTGAGCATAGGACAGGGGGGAAGCGAGCAGTACTTC
TRBV5-1	NA	TRBJ1-5	NA	CASSLGGVDQPQHF	TGCGCCAGCAGCTTGGGCGGGGTAGATCAGCCCCAGCATTTT
TRBV7-8	NA	TRBJ2-7	NA	CASSLGRSSYEQYF	TGTGCCAGCAGCTTGGGGAGGAGCTCCTACGAGCAGTACTTC
TRBV27	NA	TRBJ1-1	NA	CASCSSGHTEAFF	TGTGCCAGCTGTTCGTCGGGACACACTGAAGCTTTCTTT
TRBV6-5	NA	TRBJ2-3	NA	CASSPGGPRTDTQYF	TGTGCCAGCAGTCCCGGGGGGCCCCGCACAGATACGCAGTATTTT
TRBV15	NA	TRBJ1-4	NA	CATSRDLFKGFSGEKLFF	TGTGCCACCAGCAGAGATCTATTTAAGGGCTTTAGTGGAGAAAAACTGTTTTTT
TRBV10-3	NA	TRBJ1-1	NA	CAISGAANRDTEAFF	TGTGCCATCAGTGGGGCGGCTAACAGGGACACTGAAGCTTTCTTT
TRBV28	NA	TRBJ1-1	NA	CASTHRQVLPMNTEAFF	TGTGCCAGCACCCATAGACAGGTCCTACCAATGAACACTGAAGCTTTCTTT
TRBV6-6	NA	TRBJ2-5	NA	CASSSEGAVKTQYF	TGTGCCAGCAGTTCCGAGGGAGCTGTAAAGACCCAGTACTTC
TRBV6-5	NA	TRBJ2-7	NA	CASSYSLLSPEQYF	TGTGCCAGCAGTTACTCGCTGTTAAGTCCCGAGCAGTACTTC
TRBV5-1	NA	TRBJ2-1	TRBD2	CASSFAGGFNEQFF	TGCGCCAGCAGCTTTGCGGGGGGCTTCAATGAGCAGTTCTTC
TRBV7-9	once	TRBJ2-3	NA	CASSSGTLGPTDTQYF	TGTGCCAGCAGCTCCGGGACGCTGGGGCCCACAGATACGCAGTATTTT
TRBV28	NA	TRBJ2-3	NA	CASSFRQHTDTQYF	TGTGCCAGCAGTTTCCGACAGCACACAGATACGCAGTATTTT
TRBV5-1	NA	TRBJ1-2	TRBD1	CASSAIGTGSVGYTF	TGCGCCAGCAGCGCGATTGGGACAGGGAGTGTTGGCTACACCTTC
TRBV19	NA	TRBJ1-1	NA	CASSIGAVMNTEAFF	TGTGCCAGTAGTATTGGGGCAGTCATGAACACTGAAGCTTTCTTT
TRBV6-1	NA	TRBJ1-1	NA	CASTGHLNTEAFF	TGTGCCAGCACGGGACACTTGAACACTGAAGCTTTCTTT
TRBV2	NA	TRBJ2-1	TRBD1	CASRTGTGAYNEQFF	TGTGCCAGCAGAACCGGGACAGGGGCCTACAATGAGCAGTTCTTC
TRBV11-2	NA	TRBJ1-3	NA	CASSPWGTGNTIYF	TGTGCCAGCAGCCCTTGGGGGACTGGAAACACCATATATTTT